Described below is a single T cell receptor (beta chain) sequence and its context. From the 5' RACE reads, TCRdb called clonotypes with MiXCR, one entry per CDR3 protein. Of about 350,000 distinct CDR3 sequences in the sample, 12% to 15% were seen once. The record originates from a study of T-cell memory formation after mild COVID-19. From germline, CDR1 is SGHRS and CDR2 YFSETQ. The CDR3 has 15 amino acids. With 4 bases clipped from V and 2 bases from J, the junction kept 5 bases outside the gene matches. The gene calls are TRBV5-1 and TRBJ2-3, with 9 bases lining up with TRBD1. The clonotype originates from a man younger than 30 who had mild COVID-19 (a few samples of this study predate the infection). Cell type and time point are not known. The specimen was PBMCs or a T cell subset sorted from them (not recorded which). CDR3 coding DNA: TGCGCCAGCAGCACGGGACAGGGTGACACAGATACGCAGTATTTT. Protein: CASSTGQGDTDTQYF. Variable domain in full (rest from reference TRBV5-1 and TRBJ2-3): KAGVTQTPRYLIKTRGQQVTLSCSPISGHRSVSWYQQTPGQGLQFLFEYFSETQRNKGNFPGRFSGRQFSNSRSEMNVSTLELGDSALYLCASSTGQGDTDTQYFGPGTRLTVL.